This entry features one TCR beta chain sequence. Noted treatment: oral pan-JAK inhibitor, 5-10 mg twice daily. These data belong to a study of CD8+ T cells in alopecia areata. The authors extracted RNA and reverse transcribed it into cDNA as the sequencing template. The table came from immunoSEQ multiplex PCR; TCRdb's copy has only in-frame clones and leaves some out. The sample includes 150,000 to 200,000 clones, 58% of them seen just once. Sample: CD4+ T cells sorted from blood, taken at week 24, from a patient treated with tofacitinib. The TCR originated in a human donor with alopecia areata.

In DNA, the CDR3 is TGTGCCAGCGACCCTAGCGAATACACCGGGGAGCTGTTTTTT. It codes for CASDPSEYTGELFF. This chain joins TRBV2 and TRBJ2-2; tentatively, D is TRBD2 (6 bases). The CDR3 spans 14 residues. The germline V gene encodes CDR1 SNHLY and CDR2 FYNNEI. With 8 bases removed from V and 3 bases from J, the gap between germline ends came to 13 bases.